This is a list of T cell receptor beta chains from one sample in a study of T-cell memory formation after mild COVID-19. Using its own MiXCR run on the 5' RACE reads, TCRdb lists one record per CDR3 protein. The sample yields around 30,000 distinct CDR3 sequences, less than 15% seen once. The sequencing sample was made of PBMCs or a T cell subset sorted from them (not recorded which). Source of these receptors: an adult woman who had mild COVID-19 (a few samples of this study predate the infection). Cell type and time point are not known. CDR3s include the opening cysteine and the closing phenylalanine or tryptophan.

>TRBV4-3|TRBJ2-3
CASSQGQVRTDTQYF
>TRBV5-1|TRBJ1-2
CASSLEQGTAYGYTF
>TRBV5-1|TRBJ2-7
CASSLVVLTGVNEQYF
>TRBV4-2|TRBJ1-2
CASSHPLTGARGVGGYTF
>TRBV7-2|TRBJ1-2
CASSLGQVGGYTF
>TRBV27|TRBJ2-7
CASSLYGSSHEQYF
>TRBV7-9|TRBJ2-1
CASIGVSNEQFF
>TRBV4-3|TRBJ2-2
CASSQFPGQGTGELFF
>TRBV12-3/TRBV12-4|TRBJ2-5
CASSLVGETQYF
>TRBV19|TRBJ1-5
CASSITGISQPQHF
>TRBV24-1|TRBJ2-6
CATSDSWTEGLSGANVLTF
>TRBV6-1|TRBJ2-5
CASTEILGTQYF
>TRBV23-1|TRBJ2-4
CASETSGRLDCSKNIQYF
>TRBV3-1|TRBJ2-5
CASSHEDPRKTQYF
>TRBV7-3|TRBJ2-3
CASSPHDTDTQYF
>TRBV12-3/TRBV12-4|TRBJ2-3
CASSLGEADTQYF
>TRBV12-3/TRBV12-4|TRBJ1-1
CASRDTHKNTEAFF
>TRBV24-1|TRBJ1-2
CATSDSGTALNYGYTF
>TRBV6-2/TRBV6-3|TRBJ2-3
CASSYGPETSTDTQYF